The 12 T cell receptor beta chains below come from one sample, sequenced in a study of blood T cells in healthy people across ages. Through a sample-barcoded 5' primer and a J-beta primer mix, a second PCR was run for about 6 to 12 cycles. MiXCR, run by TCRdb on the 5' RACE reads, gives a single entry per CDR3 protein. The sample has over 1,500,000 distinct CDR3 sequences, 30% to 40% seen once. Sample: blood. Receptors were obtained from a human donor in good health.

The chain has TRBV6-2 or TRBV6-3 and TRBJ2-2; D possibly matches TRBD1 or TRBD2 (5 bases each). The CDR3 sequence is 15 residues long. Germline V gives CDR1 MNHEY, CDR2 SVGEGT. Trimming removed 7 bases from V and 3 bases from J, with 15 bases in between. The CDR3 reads CASMFRGVYTGELFF. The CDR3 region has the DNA TGTGCCAGCATGTTTAGGGGAGTCTACACCGGGGAGCTGTTTTTT.

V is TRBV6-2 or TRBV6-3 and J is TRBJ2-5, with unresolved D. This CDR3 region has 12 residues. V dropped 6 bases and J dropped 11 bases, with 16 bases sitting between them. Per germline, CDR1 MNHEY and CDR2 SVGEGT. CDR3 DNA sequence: TGTGCCAGCAGCCCACTCACGGTTGAGCAGTACTTC. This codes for CASSPLTVEQYF.

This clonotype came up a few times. CDR3 loop: CASSLASGTGEAQGTQYF. CDR3 in DNA: TGCGCCAGCAGCTTGGCTTCAGGTACAGGGGAGGCTCAGGGTACGCAGTATTTT. V gene TRBV5-1 combines with J gene TRBJ2-3; TRBD1 is a possible D gene (7 bases). This CDR3 has 18 residues. The germline gives CDR1 SGHRS, CDR2 YFSETQ. Trimming shortened V by 0 bases and J by 8 bases, and 25 bases separated the two germline ends.

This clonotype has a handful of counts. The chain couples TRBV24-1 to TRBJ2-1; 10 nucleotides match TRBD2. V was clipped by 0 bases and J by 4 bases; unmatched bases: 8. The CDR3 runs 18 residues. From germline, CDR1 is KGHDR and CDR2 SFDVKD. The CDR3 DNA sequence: TGTGCCACCAGTGATTTGGGGGCTAGCGGGGGACATTACAATGAGCAGTTCTTC. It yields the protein CATSDLGASGGHYNEQFF.

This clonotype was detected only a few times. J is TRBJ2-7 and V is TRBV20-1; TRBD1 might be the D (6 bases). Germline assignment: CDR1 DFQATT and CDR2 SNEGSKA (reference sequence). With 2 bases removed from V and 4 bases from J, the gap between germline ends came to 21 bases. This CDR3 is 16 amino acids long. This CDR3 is CSARSTGSIYPYEQYF. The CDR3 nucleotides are TGCAGTGCTAGATCGACAGGCTCGATATACCCTTACGAGCAGTACTTC.

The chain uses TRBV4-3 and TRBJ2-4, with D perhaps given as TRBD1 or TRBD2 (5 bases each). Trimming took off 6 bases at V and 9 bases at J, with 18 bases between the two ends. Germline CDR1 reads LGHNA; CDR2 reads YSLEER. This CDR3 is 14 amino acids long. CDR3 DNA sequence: TGCGCCAGCAGTAGGGACGGGGTTGCGGGCATTCAGTACTTC. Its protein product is CASSRDGVAGIQYF.

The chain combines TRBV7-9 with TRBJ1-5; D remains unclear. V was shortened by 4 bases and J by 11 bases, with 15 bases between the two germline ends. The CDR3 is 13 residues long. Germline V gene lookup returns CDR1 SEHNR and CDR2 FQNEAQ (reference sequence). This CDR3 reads CASSSRDGLTQHF. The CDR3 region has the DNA TGTGCCAGCAGCTCGCGGGATGGCCTGACCCAGCATTTT.

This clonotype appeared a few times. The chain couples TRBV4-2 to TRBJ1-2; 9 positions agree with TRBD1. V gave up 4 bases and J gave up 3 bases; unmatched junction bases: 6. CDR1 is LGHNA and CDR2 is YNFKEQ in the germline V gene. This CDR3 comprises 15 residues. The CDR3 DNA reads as TGTGCCAGCAGCCTATCCGGGACAGGGTACTATGGCTACACCTTC. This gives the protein CASSLSGTGYYGYTF.

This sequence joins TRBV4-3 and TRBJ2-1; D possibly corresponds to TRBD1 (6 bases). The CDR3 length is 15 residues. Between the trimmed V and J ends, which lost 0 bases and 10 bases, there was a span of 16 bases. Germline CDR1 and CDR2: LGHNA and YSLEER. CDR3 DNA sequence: TGCGCCAGCAGCCAAGATTGGCAGACAGGTGACGAGCAGTTCTTC. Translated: CASSQDWQTGDEQFF.

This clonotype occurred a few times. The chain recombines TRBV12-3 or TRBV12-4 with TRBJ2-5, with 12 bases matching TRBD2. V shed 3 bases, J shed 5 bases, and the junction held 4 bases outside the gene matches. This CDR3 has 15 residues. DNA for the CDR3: TGTGCCAGCAGTTTTTTACTAGCGGGGGGCGAGACCCAGTACTTC. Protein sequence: CASSFLLAGGETQYF.

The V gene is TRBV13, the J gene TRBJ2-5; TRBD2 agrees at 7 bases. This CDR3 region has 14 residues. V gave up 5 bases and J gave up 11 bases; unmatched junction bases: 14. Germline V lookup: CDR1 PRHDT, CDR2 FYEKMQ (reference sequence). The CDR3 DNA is TGTGCCAGCAGCCAGTCTAGCGGACTCCCCACTCAGTACTTC. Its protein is CASSQSSGLPTQYF.

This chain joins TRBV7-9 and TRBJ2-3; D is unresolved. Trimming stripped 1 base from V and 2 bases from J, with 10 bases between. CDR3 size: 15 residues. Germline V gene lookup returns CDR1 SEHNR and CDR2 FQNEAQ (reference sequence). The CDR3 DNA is TGTGCCAGCAGCTTAGAGATTTACAACACAGATACGCAGTATTTT. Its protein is CASSLEIYNTDTQYF.